Below, one T cell receptor beta chain is given with its context. The antigen remains unidentified. This specimen belongs to a study of chemoradiotherapy in HPV16-positive cancers. TCRdb's table, derived via immunoSEQ multiplex PCR, lists solely in-frame clones and lacks some. Of 7,000 to 9,500 clones in the sample, around 80% are singletons; the top ten hold about 9%. In germline, CDR1 is MNHNY, CDR2 SVGAGI (reference sequence). The V and J ends lost 2 bases and 2 bases respectively, with 13 bases between them. The CDR3 runs 16 residues. Study-level points and caveats: Better recurrence-free survival went with HPV-responsive T-cell expansion in HPV16-positive patients. The functional HPV-specific definition rests on just a couple of HPV16-positive patients.

Repeated repertoire sampling spanned the course of chemoradiotherapy. This chain uses TRBV6-6 with TRBJ1-3, with TRBD1 as a possible D gene (6 bases). This material was collected from a patient who underwent chemoradiotherapy. This clonotype was obtained from a human donor with HPV-associated anogenital cancer. The CDR3 sequence: CASSYPPDSAGNTIYF. CDR3 in DNA: TGTGCCAGCAGTTACCCCCCGGACAGTGCTGGAAACACCATATATTTT.